This T cell receptor beta chain was captured in a study of blood T cell repertoires in COVID-19. In the original workflow: Reference gene primers were amplified, and this amplification served to estimate nucleated cell counts. Profiled with immunoSEQ multiplex PCR; TCRdb holds only in-frame clones, not every one. For V, J and clone size, that table is used; D and trimming come from the DNA. Of about 80,000 clones listed, 60% to 85% are singletons. Losses at the gene ends were 4 bases for V and 5 bases for J; bases not matched to a gene: 7. Germline CDR1 SGHRS, CDR2 YFSETQ. There are 15 residues in the CDR3.

The gene calls are TRBV5-1 and TRBJ2-2; 8 nucleotides agree with TRBD1. The sequence was obtained from a human donor in a cohort sampled during active COVID-19. The sequencing input was peripheral blood. This chain's CDR3 is CASSPTGGKTGELFF. The CDR3 DNA reads as TGCGCCAGCAGCCCAACAGGGGGAAAAACCGGGGAGCTGTTTTTT.